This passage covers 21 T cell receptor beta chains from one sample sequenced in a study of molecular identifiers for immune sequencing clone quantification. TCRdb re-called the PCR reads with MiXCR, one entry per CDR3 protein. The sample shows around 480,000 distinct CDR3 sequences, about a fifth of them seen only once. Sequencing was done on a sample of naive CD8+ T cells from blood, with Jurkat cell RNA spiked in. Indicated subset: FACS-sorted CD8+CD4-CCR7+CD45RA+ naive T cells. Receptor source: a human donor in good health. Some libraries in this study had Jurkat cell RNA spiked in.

The CDR3 loop reads CASSQLGLDENNEQFF. The DNA of the CDR3 is TGCGCCAGCAGCCAACTGGGGCTAGACGAGAACAATGAGCAGTTCTTC. The chain links TRBV4-1 to TRBJ2-1, with a weak D call TRBD1 (5 bases). The V end was cut by 2 bases, the J end by 5 bases, with 16 bases between. Germline CDR1 MGHRA, CDR2 YSYEKL. This CDR3 has 16 residues.

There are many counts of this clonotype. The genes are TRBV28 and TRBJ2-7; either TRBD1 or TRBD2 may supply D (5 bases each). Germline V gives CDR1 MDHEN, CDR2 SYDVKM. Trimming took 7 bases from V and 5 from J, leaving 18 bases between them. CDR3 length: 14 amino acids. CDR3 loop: CASTRDAVEDEQYF. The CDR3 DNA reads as TGTGCCAGCACCCGGGACGCCGTAGAGGACGAGCAGTACTTC.

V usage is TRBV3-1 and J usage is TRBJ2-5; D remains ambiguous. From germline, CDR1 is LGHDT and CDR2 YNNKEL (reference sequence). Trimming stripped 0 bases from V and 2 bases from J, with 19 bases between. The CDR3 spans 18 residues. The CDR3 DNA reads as TGTGCCAGCAGCCAAGATCCCAGAATTTATGGTGGGCAAGAGACCCAGTACTTC. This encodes CASSQDPRIYGGQETQYF.

The CDR3 DNA is TGCAGCGTTGAAGGAGAGGGTCAGCCGAACACTGAAGCTTTCTTT. This encodes CSVEGEGQPNTEAFF. The chain employs TRBV29-1 and TRBJ1-1, with unresolved D. Germline CDR1 reads SQVTM; CDR2 reads ANQGSEA. Trimming cost V 1 base and J 1 base, with 13 bases left between them. CDR3 length: 15 amino acids.

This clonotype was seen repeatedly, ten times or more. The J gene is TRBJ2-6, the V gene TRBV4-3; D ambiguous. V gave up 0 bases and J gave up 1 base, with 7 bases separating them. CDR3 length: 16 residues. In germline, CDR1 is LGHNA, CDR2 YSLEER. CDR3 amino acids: CASSQDRWSGANVLTF. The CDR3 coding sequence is TGCGCCAGCAGCCAAGATCGGTGGTCTGGGGCCAACGTCCTGACTTTC.

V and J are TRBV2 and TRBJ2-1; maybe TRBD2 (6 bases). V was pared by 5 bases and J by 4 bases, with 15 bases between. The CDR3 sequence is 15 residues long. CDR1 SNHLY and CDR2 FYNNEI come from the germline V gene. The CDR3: CASSWDSATYNEQFF. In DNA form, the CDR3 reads TGTGCCAGCAGTTGGGACTCCGCTACTTACAATGAGCAGTTCTTC.

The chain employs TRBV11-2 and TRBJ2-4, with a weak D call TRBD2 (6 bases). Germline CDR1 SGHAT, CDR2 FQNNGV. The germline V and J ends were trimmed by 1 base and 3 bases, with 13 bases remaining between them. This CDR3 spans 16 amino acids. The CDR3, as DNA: TGTGCCAGCAGCTTAGGGGACTGGTGGGGCAAAAACATTCAGTACTTC. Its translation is CASSLGDWWGKNIQYF.

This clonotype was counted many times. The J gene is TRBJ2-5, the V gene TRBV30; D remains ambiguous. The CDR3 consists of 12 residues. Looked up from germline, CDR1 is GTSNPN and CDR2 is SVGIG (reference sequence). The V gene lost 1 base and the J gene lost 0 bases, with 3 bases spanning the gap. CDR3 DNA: TGTGCCTGGAGTGACAACCAAGAGACCCAGTACTTC. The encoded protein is CAWSDNQETQYF.

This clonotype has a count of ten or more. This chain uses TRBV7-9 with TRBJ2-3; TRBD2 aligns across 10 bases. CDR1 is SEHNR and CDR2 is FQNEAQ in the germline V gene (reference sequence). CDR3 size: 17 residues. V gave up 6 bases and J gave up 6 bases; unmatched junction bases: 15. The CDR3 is CASSQPGTSASTDTQYF. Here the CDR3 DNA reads TGTGCCAGCAGTCAACCCGGGACTAGCGCATCCACTGATACGCAGTATTTT.

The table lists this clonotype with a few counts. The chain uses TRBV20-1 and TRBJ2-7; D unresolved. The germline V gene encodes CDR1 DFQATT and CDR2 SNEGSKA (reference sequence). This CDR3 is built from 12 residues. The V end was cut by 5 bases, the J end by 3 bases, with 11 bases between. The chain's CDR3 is CSADLRGYEQYF. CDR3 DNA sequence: TGCAGTGCTGACCTTAGAGGCTACGAGCAGTACTTC.

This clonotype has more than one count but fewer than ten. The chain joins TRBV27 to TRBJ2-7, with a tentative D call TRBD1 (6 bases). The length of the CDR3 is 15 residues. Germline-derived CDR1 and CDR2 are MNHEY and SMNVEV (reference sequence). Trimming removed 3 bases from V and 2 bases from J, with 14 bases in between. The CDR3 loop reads CASSLSTGTTYEQYF. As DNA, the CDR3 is TGTGCCAGCAGTTTGTCGACAGGAACAACCTACGAGCAGTACTTC.

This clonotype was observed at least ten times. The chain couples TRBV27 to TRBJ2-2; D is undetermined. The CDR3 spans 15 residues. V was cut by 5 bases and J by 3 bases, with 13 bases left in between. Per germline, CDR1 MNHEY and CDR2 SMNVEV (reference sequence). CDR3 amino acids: CASSEIGVDTGELFF. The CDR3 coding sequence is TGTGCCAGCAGTGAGATAGGTGTGGACACCGGGGAGCTGTTTTTT.

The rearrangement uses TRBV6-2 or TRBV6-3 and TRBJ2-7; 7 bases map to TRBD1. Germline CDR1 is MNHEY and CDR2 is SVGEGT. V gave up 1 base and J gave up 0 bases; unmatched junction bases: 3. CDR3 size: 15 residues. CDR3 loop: CASSYLRQGSYEQYF. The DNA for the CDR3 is TGTGCCAGCAGTTACTTAAGACAGGGCTCCTACGAGCAGTACTTC.

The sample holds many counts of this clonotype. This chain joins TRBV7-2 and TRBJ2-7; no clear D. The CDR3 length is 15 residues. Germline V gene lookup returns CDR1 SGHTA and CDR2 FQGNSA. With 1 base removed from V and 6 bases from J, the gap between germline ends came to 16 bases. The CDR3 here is CASSLGVFPVSEQYF. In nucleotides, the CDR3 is TGTGCCAGCAGCTTAGGTGTTTTCCCGGTCTCCGAGCAGTACTTC. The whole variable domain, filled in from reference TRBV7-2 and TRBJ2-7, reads GAGVSQSPSNKVTEKGKDVELRCDPISGHTALYWYRQSLGQGLEFLIYFQGNSAPDKSGLPSDRFSAERTGGSVSTLTIQRTQQEDSAVYLCASSLGVFPVSEQYFGPGTRLTVT.

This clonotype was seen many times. The CDR3 spells CASSHDRDSYTDTQYF. The CDR3 nucleotides are TGCGCCAGCAGCCACGACCGGGACAGCTACACAGATACGCAGTATTTT. V usage is TRBV4-3 and J usage is TRBJ2-3, with TRBD1 matching over 7 bases. The V gene's germline CDR1 is LGHNA and CDR2 YSLEER. The length of the CDR3 is 16 residues. With 3 bases clipped from V and 2 bases from J, the junction kept 8 bases outside the gene matches.

This chain's CDR3 is CASSFWREGPADTQYF. CDR3 DNA: TGTGCCAGCAGTTTTTGGCGGGAGGGCCCCGCAGATACGCAGTATTTT. The rearrangement links TRBV28 to TRBJ2-3; 9 nucleotides line up with TRBD2. Losses at the gene ends were 3 bases for V and 4 bases for J; bases not matched to a gene: 8. Germline loops: CDR1 MDHEN, CDR2 SYDVKM. The length of the CDR3 is 16 residues. Full variable domain (outside the CDR3, taken from reference TRBV28 and TRBJ2-3): DVKVTQSSRYLVKRTGEKVFLECVQDMDHENMFWYRQDPGLGLRLIYFSYDVKMKEKGDIPEGYSVSREKKERFSLILESASTNQTSMYLCASSFWREGPADTQYFGPGTRLTVL.

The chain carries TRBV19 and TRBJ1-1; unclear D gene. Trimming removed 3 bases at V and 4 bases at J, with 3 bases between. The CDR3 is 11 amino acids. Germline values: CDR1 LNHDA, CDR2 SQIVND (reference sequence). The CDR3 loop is CASSIPTEAFF. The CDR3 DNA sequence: TGTGCCAGTAGTATTCCCACTGAAGCTTTCTTT.

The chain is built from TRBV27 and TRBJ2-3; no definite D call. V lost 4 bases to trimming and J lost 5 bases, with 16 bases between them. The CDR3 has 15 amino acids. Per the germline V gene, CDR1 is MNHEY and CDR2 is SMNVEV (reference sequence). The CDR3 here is CASSSYHELGDTQYF. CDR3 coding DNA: TGTGCCAGCAGTTCCTACCATGAACTGGGAGATACGCAGTATTTT.

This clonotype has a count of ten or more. CDR3: CASSLWQTGPVVTQYF. The CDR3 bases are TGTGCCAGCAGTTTATGGCAAACGGGCCCGGTTGTTACGCAGTATTTT. The chain couples TRBV28 to TRBJ2-3; D gene ambiguous. V was cut by 0 bases and J by 8 bases, with 18 bases left in between. CDR1 and CDR2 (germline): MDHEN, SYDVKM. This CDR3 comprises 16 residues.

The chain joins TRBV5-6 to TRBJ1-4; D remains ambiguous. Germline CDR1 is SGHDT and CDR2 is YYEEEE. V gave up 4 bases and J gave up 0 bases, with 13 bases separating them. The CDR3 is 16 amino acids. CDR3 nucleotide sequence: TGTGCCAGCAGCCCCGACCCGGGAGCAACTAATGAAAAACTGTTTTTT. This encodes CASSPDPGATNEKLFF.

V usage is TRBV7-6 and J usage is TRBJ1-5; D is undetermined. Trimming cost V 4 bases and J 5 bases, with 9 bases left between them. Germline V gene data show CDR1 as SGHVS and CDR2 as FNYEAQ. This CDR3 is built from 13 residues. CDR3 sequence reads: CASSSGYHQPQHF. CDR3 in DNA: TGTGCCAGCAGCTCAGGATATCATCAGCCCCAGCATTTT.